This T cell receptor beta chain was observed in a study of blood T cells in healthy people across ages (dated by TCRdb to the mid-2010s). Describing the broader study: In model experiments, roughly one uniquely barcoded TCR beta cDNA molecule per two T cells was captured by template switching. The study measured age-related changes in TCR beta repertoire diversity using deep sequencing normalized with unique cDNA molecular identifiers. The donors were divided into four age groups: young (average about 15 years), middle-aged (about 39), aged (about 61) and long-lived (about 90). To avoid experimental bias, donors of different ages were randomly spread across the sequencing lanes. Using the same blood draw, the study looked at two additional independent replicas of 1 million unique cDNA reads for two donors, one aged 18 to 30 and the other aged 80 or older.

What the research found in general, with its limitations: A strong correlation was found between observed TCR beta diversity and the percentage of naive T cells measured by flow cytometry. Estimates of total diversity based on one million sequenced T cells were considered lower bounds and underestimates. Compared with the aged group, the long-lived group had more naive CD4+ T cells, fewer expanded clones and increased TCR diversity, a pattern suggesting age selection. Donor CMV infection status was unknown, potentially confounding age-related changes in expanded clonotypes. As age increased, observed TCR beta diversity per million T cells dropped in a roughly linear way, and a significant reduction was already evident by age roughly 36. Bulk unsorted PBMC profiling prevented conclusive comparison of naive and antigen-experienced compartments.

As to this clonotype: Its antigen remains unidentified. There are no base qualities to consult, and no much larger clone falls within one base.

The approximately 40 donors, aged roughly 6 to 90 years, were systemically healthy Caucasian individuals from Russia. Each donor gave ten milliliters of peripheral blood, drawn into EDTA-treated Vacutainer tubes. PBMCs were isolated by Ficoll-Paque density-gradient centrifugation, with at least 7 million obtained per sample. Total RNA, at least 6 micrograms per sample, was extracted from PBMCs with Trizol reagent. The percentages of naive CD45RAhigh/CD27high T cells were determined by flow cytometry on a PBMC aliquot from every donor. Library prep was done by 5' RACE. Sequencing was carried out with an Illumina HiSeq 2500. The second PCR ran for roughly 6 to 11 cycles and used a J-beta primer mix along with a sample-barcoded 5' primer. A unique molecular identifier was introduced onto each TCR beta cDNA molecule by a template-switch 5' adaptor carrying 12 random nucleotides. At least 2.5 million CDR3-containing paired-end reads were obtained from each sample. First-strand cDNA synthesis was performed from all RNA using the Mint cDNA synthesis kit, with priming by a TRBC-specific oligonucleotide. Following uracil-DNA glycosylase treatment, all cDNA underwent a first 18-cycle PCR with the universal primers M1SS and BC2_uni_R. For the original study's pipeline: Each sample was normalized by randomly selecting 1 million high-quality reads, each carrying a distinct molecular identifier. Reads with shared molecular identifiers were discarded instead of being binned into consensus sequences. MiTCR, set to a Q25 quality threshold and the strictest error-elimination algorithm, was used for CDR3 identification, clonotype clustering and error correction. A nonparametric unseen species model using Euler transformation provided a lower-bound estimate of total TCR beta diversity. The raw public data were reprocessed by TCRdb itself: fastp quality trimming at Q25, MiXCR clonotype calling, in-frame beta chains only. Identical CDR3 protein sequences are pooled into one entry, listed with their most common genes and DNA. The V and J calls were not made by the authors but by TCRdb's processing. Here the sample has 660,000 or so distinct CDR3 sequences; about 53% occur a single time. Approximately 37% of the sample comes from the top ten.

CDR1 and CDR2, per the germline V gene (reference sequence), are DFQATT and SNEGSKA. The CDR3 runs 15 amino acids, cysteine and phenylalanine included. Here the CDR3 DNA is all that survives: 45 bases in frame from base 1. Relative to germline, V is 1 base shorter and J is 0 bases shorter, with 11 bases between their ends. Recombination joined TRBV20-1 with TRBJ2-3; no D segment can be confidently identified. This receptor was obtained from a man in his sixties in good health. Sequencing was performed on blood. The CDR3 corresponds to CSARVPSPSTDTQYF. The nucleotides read TGCAGTGCTAGAGTGCCGTCCCCTAGCACAGATACGCAGTATTTT.